This entry lists 7 T cell receptor beta chains sequenced from one sample in a study of blood T cells in healthy people across ages. Next came a second PCR, run for about 7 to 12 cycles, which used a sample-barcoded 5' primer along with a J-beta primer mix. TCRdb re-analysed the 5' RACE reads in MiXCR, keeping a single row per CDR3 protein. Found here are about 1,400,000 distinct CDR3 sequences, 42% of them singletons; the top ten hold 7.9%. Material: blood. The receptors shown here come from a woman under 30 in good health.

The gene calls are TRBV11-3 and TRBJ2-4; 8 bases agree with TRBD1. The closer fit of TRBJ2-7 to the DNA end suggests the J call may be wrong. CDR3 length: 14 amino acids. Per germline, CDR1 SGHNT and CDR2 YENEEA. As DNA, the CDR3 is TGTGCCAGCAGCTCGGACAGGGATGCGTACGAGCAGTACTTC. It is translated as CASSSDRDAYEQYF.

As for this clonotype: A clone one base away is much larger, so this may be a read error. The chain links TRBV27 to TRBJ1-4, with unresolved D. The CDR3 extends over 14 amino acids. Germline V CDR1 and CDR2: MNHEY, SMNVEV (reference sequence). The V and J ends lost 6 bases and 5 bases respectively, with 13 bases between them. The CDR3 region has the DNA TGTGCCAGCAGAGGTCAGGCTCCCAATGAAAAACTGTTTTTT. This gives the protein CASRGQAPNEKLFF.

This chain links TRBV29-1 with TRBJ1-1; D not resolved. V lost 4 bases, J lost 2 bases, and 8 bases lay in between. The CDR3 spans 12 residues. From germline, CDR1 is SQVTM and CDR2 ANQGSEA. The CDR3: CSVGQFNTEAFF. Written as DNA, the CDR3 is TGCAGCGTTGGACAATTTAACACTGAAGCTTTCTTT.

This clonotype was picked up a small number of times. V gene TRBV9 combines with J gene TRBJ1-5; 7 bases align to TRBD1. Germline loops: CDR1 SGDLS, CDR2 YYNGEE. J gave up 2 bases and V 9 bases, and 8 bases lay outside the gene matches. The CDR3 is 14 residues long. The CDR3 loop is CANLLGTGNQPQHF. CDR3 bases: TGTGCCAACCTTTTAGGGACAGGCAATCAGCCCCAGCATTTT.

The rearrangement links TRBV7-2 to TRBJ1-5; TRBD1 is a possible D gene (5 bases). The CDR3 covers 17 residues. Germline V lookup: CDR1 SGHTA, CDR2 FQGNSA. Trimming removed 4 bases from V and 2 bases from J, with 18 bases in between. In nucleotides, the CDR3 is TGTGCCAGCAGCTCGGGGGATTTACCTAGGGGCAATCAGCCCCAGCATTTT. Its protein is CASSSGDLPRGNQPQHF.

This chain joins TRBV4-1 and TRBJ2-5, with unresolved D. V was pared by 0 bases and J by 0 bases, with 5 bases between. Germline values: CDR1 MGHRA, CDR2 YSYEKL. The CDR3 is 14 residues long. CDR3 protein: CASSQDGHQETQYF. CDR3 nucleotide sequence: TGCGCCAGCAGCCAAGACGGACACCAAGAGACCCAGTACTTC.

The CDR3 spells CASSLGPILTYEQYF. CDR3 nucleotide sequence: TGTGCCAGCAGTTTGGGACCCATTCTGACCTACGAGCAGTACTTC. V gene TRBV6-2 or TRBV6-3 combines with J gene TRBJ2-7; D is perhaps TRBD1 or TRBD2 (5 bases each). Germline lookup yields CDR1 MNHEY and CDR2 SVGEGT. CDR3 length: 15 residues. V was pared by 4 bases and J by 2 bases, with 15 bases between.